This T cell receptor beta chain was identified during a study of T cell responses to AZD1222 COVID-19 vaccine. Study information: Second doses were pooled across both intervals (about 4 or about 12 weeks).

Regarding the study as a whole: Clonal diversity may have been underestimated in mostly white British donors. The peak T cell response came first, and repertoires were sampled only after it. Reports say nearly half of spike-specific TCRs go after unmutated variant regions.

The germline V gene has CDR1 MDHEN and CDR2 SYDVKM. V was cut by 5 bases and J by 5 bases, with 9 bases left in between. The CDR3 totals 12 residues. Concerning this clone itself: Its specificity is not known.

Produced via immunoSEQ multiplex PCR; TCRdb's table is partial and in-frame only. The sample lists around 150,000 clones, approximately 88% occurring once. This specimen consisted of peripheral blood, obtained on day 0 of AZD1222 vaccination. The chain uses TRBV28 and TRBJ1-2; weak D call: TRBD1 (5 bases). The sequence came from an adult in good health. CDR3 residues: CASSRQLYGYTF. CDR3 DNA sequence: TGTGCCAGCAGTCGACAGTTATATGGCTACACCTTC.